This TCR beta chain was sequenced in a study of blood T cells in healthy people across ages. Samples each yielded at least 5 micrograms of total RNA. The CDR3 extends over 16 amino acids. V was shortened by 6 bases and J by 0 bases, with 17 bases between the two germline ends. CDR1 and CDR2 from the germline V gene are SNHLY and FYNNEI. For the second PCR, which ran for roughly 7 to 11 cycles, a sample-barcoded 5' primer and a J-beta primer mix were used. TCRdb re-called the 5' RACE reads with MiXCR, one entry per CDR3 protein. Among 1.2 million to 1.5 million distinct CDR3 sequences listed, 55% to 75% were seen once.

Specimen: blood. This TCR was sampled from a young man in good health. The chain recombines TRBV2 with TRBJ2-5, with D perhaps TRBD2 (6 bases). In DNA, the CDR3 is TGTGCCAGCAGGCGTTCGGGAGCCACCTACCAAGAGACCCAGTACTTC. The encoded protein is CASRRSGATYQETQYF.